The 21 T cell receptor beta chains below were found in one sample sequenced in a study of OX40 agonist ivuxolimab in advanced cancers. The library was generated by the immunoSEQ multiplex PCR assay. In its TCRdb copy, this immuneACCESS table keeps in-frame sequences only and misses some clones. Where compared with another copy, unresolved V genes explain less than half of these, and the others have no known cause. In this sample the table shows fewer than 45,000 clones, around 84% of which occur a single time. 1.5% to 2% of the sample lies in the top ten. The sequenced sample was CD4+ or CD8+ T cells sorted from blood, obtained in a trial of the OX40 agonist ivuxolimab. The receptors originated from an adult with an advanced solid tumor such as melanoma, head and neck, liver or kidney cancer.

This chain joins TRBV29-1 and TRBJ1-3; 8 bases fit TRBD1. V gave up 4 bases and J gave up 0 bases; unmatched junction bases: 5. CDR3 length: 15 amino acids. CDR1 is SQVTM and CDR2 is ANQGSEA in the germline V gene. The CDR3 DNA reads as TGCAGCGTTGGCTTTACAGGGGGCTCTGGAAACACCATATATTTT. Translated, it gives CSVGFTGGSGNTIYF.

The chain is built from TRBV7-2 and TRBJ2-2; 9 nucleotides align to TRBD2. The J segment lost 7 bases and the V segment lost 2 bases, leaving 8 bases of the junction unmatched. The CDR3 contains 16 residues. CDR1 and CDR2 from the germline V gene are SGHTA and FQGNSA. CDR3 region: CASSLRLAVGNGELFF. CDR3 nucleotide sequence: TGTGCCAGCAGCTTAAGACTAGCGGTGGGGAACGGGGAGCTGTTTTTT.

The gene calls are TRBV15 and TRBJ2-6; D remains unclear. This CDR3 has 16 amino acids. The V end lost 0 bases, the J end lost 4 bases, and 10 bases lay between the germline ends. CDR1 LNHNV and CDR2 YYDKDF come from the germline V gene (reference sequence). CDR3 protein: CATSRDPFGGANVLTF. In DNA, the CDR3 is TGTGCCACCAGCAGAGATCCATTTGGAGGGGCCAACGTCCTGACTTTC.

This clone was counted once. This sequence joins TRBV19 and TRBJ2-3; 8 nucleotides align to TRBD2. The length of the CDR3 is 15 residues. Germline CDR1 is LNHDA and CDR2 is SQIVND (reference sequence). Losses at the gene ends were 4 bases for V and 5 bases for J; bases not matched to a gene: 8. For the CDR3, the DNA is TGTGCCAGTAGTACTACCGGGACTAGGAAAGATACGCAGTATTTT. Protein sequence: CASSTTGTRKDTQYF.

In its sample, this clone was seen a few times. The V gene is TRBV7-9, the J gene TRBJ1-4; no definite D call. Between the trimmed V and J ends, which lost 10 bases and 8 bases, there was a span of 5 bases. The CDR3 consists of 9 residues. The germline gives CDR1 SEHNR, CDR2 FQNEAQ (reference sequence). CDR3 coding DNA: TGTGCCATCGGGGAAAAACTGTTTTTT. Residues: CAIGEKLFF.

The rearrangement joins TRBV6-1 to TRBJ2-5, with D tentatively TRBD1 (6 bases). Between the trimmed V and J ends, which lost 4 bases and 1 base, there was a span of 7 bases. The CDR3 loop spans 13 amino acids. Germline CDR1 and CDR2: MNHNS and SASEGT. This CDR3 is CASSGTAQETQYF. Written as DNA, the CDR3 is TGTGCCAGCAGTGGGACAGCCCAAGAGACCCAGTACTTC.

The CDR3 reads CASSPRMWNEQYF. The CDR3 region has the DNA TGTGCCAGCAGCCCCCGGATGTGGAACGAGCAGTACTTC. This chain links TRBV14 with TRBJ2-7; D uncertain. CDR1 SGHDN and CDR2 FVKESK come from the germline V gene. V lost 4 bases and J 5 bases, leaving 12 bases between the germline ends. The CDR3 spans 13 residues. Variable domain in full (rest from reference TRBV14 and TRBJ2-7): EAGVTQFPSHSVIEKGQTVTLRCDPISGHDNLYWYRRVMGKEIKFLLHFVKESKQDESGMPNNRFLAERTGGTYSTLKVQPAELEDSGVYFCASSPRMWNEQYFGPGTRLTVT.

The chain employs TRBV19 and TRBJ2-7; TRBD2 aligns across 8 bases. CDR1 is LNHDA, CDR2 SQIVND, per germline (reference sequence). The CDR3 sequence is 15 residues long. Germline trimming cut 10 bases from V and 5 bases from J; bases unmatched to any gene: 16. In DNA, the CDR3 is TGTGCCACCACCCAAGGGGCGGGAGGTATGAACGAGCAGTACTTC. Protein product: CATTQGAGGMNEQYF.

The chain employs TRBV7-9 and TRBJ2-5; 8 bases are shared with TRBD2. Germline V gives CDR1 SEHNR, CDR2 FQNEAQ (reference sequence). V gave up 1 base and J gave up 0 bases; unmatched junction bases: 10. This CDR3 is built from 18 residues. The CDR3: CASSLGGLAGSHQETQYF. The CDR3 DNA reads TGTGCCAGCAGCTTAGGAGGGTTAGCGGGGTCTCACCAAGAGACCCAGTACTTC.

This CDR3 reads CASSHYHNEQFF. CDR3 sequence (DNA): TGTGCCAGCAGCCACTACCACAATGAGCAGTTCTTC. V usage is TRBV11-3 and J usage is TRBJ2-1; D not certain. Germline CDR1 is SGHNT and CDR2 is YENEEA. The CDR3 is 12 amino acids. The ends were cut back, 5 bases at V and 5 bases at J, with 7 bases in the middle. Full variable domain (outside the CDR3, taken from reference TRBV11-3 and TRBJ2-1): EAGVVQSPRYKIIEKKQPVAFWCNPISGHNTLYWYLQNLGQGPELLIRYENEEAVDDSQLPKDRFSAERLKGVDSTLKIQPAELGDSAVYLCASSHYHNEQFFGPGTRLTVL.

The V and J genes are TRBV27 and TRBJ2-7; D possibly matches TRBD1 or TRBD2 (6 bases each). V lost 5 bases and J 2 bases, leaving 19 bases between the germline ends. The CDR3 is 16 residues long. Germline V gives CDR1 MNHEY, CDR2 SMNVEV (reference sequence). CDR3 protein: CASSPQGTRLAYEQYF. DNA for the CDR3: TGTGCCAGCAGTCCTCAGGGGACACGACTAGCCTACGAGCAGTACTTC.

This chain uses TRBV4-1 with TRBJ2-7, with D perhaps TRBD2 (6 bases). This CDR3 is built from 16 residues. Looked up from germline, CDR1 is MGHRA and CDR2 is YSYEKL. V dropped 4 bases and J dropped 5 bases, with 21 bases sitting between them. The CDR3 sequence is CASSPIQQASAHEQYF. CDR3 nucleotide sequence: TGCGCCAGCAGCCCGATACAACAGGCTAGCGCCCACGAGCAGTACTTC.

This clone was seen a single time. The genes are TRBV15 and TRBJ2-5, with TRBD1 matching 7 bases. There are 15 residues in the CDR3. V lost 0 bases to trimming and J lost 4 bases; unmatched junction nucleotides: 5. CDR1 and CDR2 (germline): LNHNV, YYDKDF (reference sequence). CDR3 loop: CATSRDWRQGETQYF. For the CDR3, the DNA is TGTGCCACCAGCAGAGATTGGAGACAGGGAGAGACCCAGTACTTC.

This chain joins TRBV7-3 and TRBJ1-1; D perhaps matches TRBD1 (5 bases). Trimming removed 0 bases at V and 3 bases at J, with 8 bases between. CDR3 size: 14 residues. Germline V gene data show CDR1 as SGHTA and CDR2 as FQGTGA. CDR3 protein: CASSLTGRDTEAFF. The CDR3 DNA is TGTGCCAGCAGCTTAACAGGCAGGGACACTGAAGCTTTCTTT. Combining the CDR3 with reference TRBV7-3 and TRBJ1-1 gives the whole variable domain GAGVSQTPSNKVTEKGKYVELRCDPISGHTALYWYRQSLGQGPEFLIYFQGTGAADDSGLPNDRFFAVRPEGSVSTLKIQRTERGDSAVYLCASSLTGRDTEAFFGQGTRLTVV.

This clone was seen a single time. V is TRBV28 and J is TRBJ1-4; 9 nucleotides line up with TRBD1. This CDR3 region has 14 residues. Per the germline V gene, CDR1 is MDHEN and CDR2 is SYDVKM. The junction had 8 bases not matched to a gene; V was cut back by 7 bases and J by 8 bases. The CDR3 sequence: CASNQGTGIEKLFF. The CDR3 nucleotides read TGTGCCAGCAACCAGGGGACAGGGATCGAAAAACTGTTTTTT.

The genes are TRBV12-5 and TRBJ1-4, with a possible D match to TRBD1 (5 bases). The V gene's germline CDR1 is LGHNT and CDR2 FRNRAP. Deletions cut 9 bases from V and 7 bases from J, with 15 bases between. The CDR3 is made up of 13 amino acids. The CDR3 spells CARVSGTFEKLFF. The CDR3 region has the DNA TGTGCTAGGGTATCCGGGACTTTTGAAAAACTGTTTTTT.

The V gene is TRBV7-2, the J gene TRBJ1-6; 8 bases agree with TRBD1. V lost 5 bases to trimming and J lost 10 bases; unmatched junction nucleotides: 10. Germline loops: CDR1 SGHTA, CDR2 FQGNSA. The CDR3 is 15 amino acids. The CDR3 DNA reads TGTGCCAGCAGCCTTGGGACAGGATGGATCTCACCCCTCCACTTT. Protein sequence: CASSLGTGWISPLHF.

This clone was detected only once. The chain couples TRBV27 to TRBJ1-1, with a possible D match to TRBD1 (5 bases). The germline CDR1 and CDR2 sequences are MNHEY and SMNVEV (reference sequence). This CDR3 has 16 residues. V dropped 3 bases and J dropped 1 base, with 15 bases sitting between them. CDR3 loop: CASSFRSNTGNTEAFF. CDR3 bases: TGTGCCAGCAGTTTCAGATCGAATACAGGGAACACTGAAGCTTTCTTT.

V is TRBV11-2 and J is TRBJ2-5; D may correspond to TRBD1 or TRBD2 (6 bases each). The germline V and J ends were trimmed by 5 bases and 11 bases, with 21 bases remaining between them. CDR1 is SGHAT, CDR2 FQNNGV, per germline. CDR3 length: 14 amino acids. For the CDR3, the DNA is TGTGCCAGCAGCATCGACGGGGGCAAATCCGGGCAGTACTTC. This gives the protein CASSIDGGKSGQYF. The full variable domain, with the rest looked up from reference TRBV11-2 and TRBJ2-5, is EAGVAQSPRYKIIEKRQSVAFWCNPISGHATLYWYQQILGQGPKLLIQFQNNGVVDDSQLPKDRFSAERLKGVDSTLKIQPAKLEDSAVYLCASSIDGGKSGQYFGPGTRLLVL.

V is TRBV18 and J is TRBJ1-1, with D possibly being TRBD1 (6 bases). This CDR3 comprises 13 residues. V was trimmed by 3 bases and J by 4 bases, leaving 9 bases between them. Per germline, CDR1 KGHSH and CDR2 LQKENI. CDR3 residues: CASSPRQATEAFF. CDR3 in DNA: TGTGCCAGCTCACCCCGACAGGCCACTGAAGCTTTCTTT.

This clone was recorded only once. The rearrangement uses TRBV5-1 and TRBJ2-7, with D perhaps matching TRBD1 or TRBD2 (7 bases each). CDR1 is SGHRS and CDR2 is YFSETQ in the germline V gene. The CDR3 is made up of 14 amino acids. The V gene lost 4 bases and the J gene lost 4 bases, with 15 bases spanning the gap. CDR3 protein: CASSHAQGGYEQYF. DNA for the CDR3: TGCGCCAGCAGCCATGCCCAGGGGGGGTACGAGCAGTACTTC.